One T cell receptor beta chain is described in this entry. Original processing notes: Using reference gene primer amplification, nucleated cell counts were estimated. Clones were sequenced by immunoSEQ multiplex PCR, and TCRdb holds only the in-frame ones, with some missing. V, J and clone size derive from that table, while D and trimming were established from the DNA sequence. The table has some 180,000 clones, roughly 76% seen once. This entry comes from a study of blood T cell repertoires in COVID-19. Study context: Sites in the United States, Italy and Spain provided acute and convalescent COVID-19 samples. PBMCs, B-cell-depleted T cells, or T cells were the source of the cDNA or gDNA that made up the material.

Enrolment of Seattle patients took place during active infection, and they were followed longitudinally. CDR1 and CDR2 from the germline V gene are SQVTM and ANQGSEA. The CDR3 is made up of 15 amino acids. With V trimmed by 6 bases and J by 0 bases, 7 bases remained unmatched. This sequence originates from a woman in her forties with COVID-19, enrolled during active disease. This sequence joins TRBV29-1 and TRBJ2-5; 10 bases agree with TRBD2. Sequencing used peripheral blood. CDR3 coding DNA: TGCAGCGTGCAGCTTAGCGGGGGGTACCAAGAGACCCAGTACTTC. Amino acid sequence: CSVQLSGGYQETQYF.